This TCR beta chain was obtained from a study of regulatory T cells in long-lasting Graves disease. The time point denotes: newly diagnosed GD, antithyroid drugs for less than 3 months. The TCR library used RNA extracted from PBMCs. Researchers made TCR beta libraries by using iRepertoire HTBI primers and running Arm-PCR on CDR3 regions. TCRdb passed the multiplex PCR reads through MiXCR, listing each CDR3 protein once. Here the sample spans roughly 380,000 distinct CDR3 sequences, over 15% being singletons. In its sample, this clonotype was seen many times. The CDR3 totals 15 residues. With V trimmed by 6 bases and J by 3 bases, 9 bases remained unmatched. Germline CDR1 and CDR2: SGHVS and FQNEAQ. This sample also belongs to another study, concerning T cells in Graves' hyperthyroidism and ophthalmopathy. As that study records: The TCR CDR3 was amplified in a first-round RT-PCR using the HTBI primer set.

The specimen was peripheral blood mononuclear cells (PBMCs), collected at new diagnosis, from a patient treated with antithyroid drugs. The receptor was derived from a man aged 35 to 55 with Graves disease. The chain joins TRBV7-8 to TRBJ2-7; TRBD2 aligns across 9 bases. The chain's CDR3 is CASSRAGGGGYEQYF. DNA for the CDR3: TGTGCCAGCAGTAGAGCGGGAGGCGGGGGCTACGAGCAGTACTTC.